The 28 T cell receptor beta chains given below trace back to one sample, sequenced in a study of T cells in women clearing cervical HPV infection. Profiling relied on immunoSEQ multiplex PCR, and the TCRdb table lists in-frame clones only, not all of them. Its listing shows about 20,000 clones. Sequencing used blood buffy coat. The receptor source for this set is a woman between 18 and 70 years old with a cervical HPV16 infection that either progressed to CIN3+ or cleared (not recorded which).

The CDR3 loop is CASSMTGGQETQYF. The CDR3 bases that were read are TGTGCCAGTAGTATGACAGGGGGACAAGAGACC. The V call is TRBV19, the J call TRBJ2-5; 9 nucleotides match TRBD1. The CDR3 end lies 3 residues beyond the end of the read and is filled in from the germline J gene. This CDR3 contains 14 residues. Losses at the gene ends were 3 bases for V and 2 bases for J; bases not matched to a gene: 1. Germline-derived CDR1 and CDR2 are LNHDA and SQIVND (reference sequence).

As to this clone: The missing CDR3 end, 3 residues past where the read stops, is filled in from the germline J gene. The chain uses TRBV20-1 and TRBJ2-2, with TRBD1 identical over 8 bases. This CDR3 comprises 14 residues. Germline V lookup: CDR1 DFQATT, CDR2 SNEGSKA (reference sequence). V gave up 6 bases and J gave up 3 bases; unmatched junction bases: 6. The CDR3 reads CSARGQVHTGELFF. The sequenced CDR3 bases are TGCAGTGCGAGGGGACAGGTACACACCGGGGAG.

As for this clone: The read falls 3 residues short of the CDR3 end, and the missing part is taken from the germline J gene. V and J are TRBV5-1 and TRBJ2-2; tentatively, D is TRBD1 (5 bases). Trimming cost V 0 bases and J 8 bases, with 17 bases left between them. The CDR3 consists of 16 residues. CDR1 SGHRS and CDR2 YFSETQ come from the germline V gene. The CDR3 sequence is CASSLGLAGIEGELFF. Partial CDR3 DNA: TGCGCCAGCAGCTTGGGCCTGGCAGGGATCGAGGGGGAG.

About this clone: The CDR3 goes on 3 residues after the read ends, and that part is filled in from the germline J gene. The chain is built from TRBV5-1 and TRBJ2-4, with a possible D match to TRBD2 (6 bases). The germline CDR1 and CDR2 sequences are SGHRS and YFSETQ. Between the trimmed V and J ends, which lost 5 bases and 9 bases, there was a span of 24 bases. CDR3 length: 16 amino acids. Here the CDR3 reads CASRGTDSSRFGIQYF. The sequenced CDR3 bases are TGCGCCAGCAGGGGGACTGATAGTAGCAGGTTCGGCATT.

CDR3 DNA (partial): TGTGCCAGTAGTACCCCCCCTGGGACTAGCGGGAGGCTTGAG. It is translated as CASSTPPGTSGRLE. The whole CDR3 sequence reads CASSTPPGTSGRLEQFF. V gene TRBV19 combines with J gene TRBJ2-1, with 15 bases identical to TRBD2. Read data end 3 residues before the CDR3 end; the end is taken from the germline J gene. The junction had 10 bases not matched to a gene; V was cut back by 4 bases and J by 9 bases. Germline lookup yields CDR1 LNHDA and CDR2 SQIVND (reference sequence). The CDR3 spans 17 residues.

This clone is medium-sized by frequency. Coverage ceases 3 residues before the CDR3 finishes, and the germline J gene fills in the end. The rearrangement joins TRBV10-1 to TRBJ2-2; 7 nucleotides align to TRBD2. The CDR3 extends over 17 amino acids. In germline, CDR1 is WNHNN, CDR2 SYGVQD (reference sequence). V gave up 0 bases and J gave up 4 bases; unmatched junction bases: 8. CDR3 DNA, as far as it was read: TGCGCCAGCAGTGAGTCGGTGGGGGGACTATTCACCGGGGAG. Translation gives CASSESVGGLFTGE. In full, the CDR3 is CASSESVGGLFTGELFF.

The CDR3 DNA, read in part, is TGTGCCAGCAGCCGGACAGGAAGCTATGGT. Its protein is CASSRTGSYG. The full CDR3 sequence reads CASSRTGSYGQYF. This chain links TRBV7-9 with TRBJ2-4; 7 bases match TRBD1. The read is 3 residues too short to cover the CDR3 end, so that end is filled in from the germline J gene. CDR1 and CDR2 from the germline V gene are SEHNR and FQNEAQ (reference sequence). The CDR3 runs 13 residues.

Of note for this clone: The read ends 3 residues early relative to the CDR3; the germline J gene fills the gap. This chain joins TRBV28 and TRBJ2-7, with D maybe TRBD2 (5 bases). CDR3 length equals 15 residues. Germline lookup yields CDR1 MDHEN and CDR2 SYDVKM. V was pared by 5 bases and J by 3 bases, with 17 bases between. Here the CDR3 reads CASSPRLGGLYEQYF. Incomplete CDR3 DNA: TGTGCCAGCAGTCCCCGTCTGGGCGGGCTCTACGAG.

Notes on this clone: The read ends 3 residues before the CDR3 terminus; that terminus is restored from the germline J gene. This rearrangement joins TRBV7-9 to TRBJ1-2; D is possibly TRBD1 (6 bases). This CDR3 contains 15 residues. Germline CDR1 SEHNR, CDR2 FQNEAQ (reference sequence). Incomplete CDR3 DNA: TGTGCCAGCAGCTTAGCTAGGGGGAATAAATACGAC. Protein sequence: CASSLARGNKYD. The entire CDR3 protein is CASSLARGNKYDYTF.

In regard to this clone: The observed sequence ends 3 residues before the CDR3 terminus, with the missing tail filled in from the germline J gene. The V and J genes are TRBV2 and TRBJ2-1; TRBD1 might be the D (6 bases). This CDR3 is 16 amino acids long. Trimming left V 8 bases short and J 1 base short, with 18 bases between. Germline CDR1 is SNHLY and CDR2 is FYNNEI. The sequenced part of the CDR3 DNA is TGTGCCAGCCTGACCCGGGACACCTTTTCCTACAATGAG. Translation: CASLTRDTFSYNE. The complete CDR3 reads CASLTRDTFSYNEQFF.

For this clone: The read finishes 3 residues shy of the CDR3 end, and the germline J gene is used to complete it. The chain links TRBV7-2 to TRBJ2-2; D is unclear. This CDR3 region has 14 residues. Germline CDR1 and CDR2: SGHTA and FQGNSA. The CDR3 bases that were read are TGTGCCAGCAGCTTAAGGGCCACTTATGGCGAG. This translates into CASSLRATYGE. The CDR3 reads in full as CASSLRATYGELFF.

In regard to this clone: Read coverage stops 3 residues before the CDR3 terminus; the germline J gene supplies the remainder. The gene calls are TRBV5-1 and TRBJ2-3, with 7 nucleotides matching TRBD2. The V gene's germline CDR1 is SGHRS and CDR2 YFSETQ. Unmatched junction bases numbered 4, after V lost 6 bases and J lost 3 bases. The CDR3 has 13 residues. Incomplete CDR3 DNA: TGCGCCAGCACCGTGGGGGGGACAGATACG. Amino acid sequence: CASTVGGTDT. The entire CDR3 protein reads CASTVGGTDTQYF.

Of note for this clone: The read comes to an end 3 residues before the CDR3 does, leaving the germline J gene to fill in the end. This chain connects TRBV18 to TRBJ1-6; 7 bases are shared with TRBD1. J lost 8 bases, V lost 3 bases, and 4 bases had no gene match. Looked up from germline, CDR1 is KGHSH and CDR2 is LQKENI. CDR3 length: 14 amino acids. The DNA read from the CDR3 is TGTGCCAGCTCACCTCAAACAGGGGATTCACCC. As protein: CASSPQTGDSP. The entire CDR3 is CASSPQTGDSPLHF.

Notes on this clone: The DNA ends 3 residues before the CDR3 does, and the rest of the CDR3 is filled in from the germline J gene. The chain is built from TRBV5-6 and TRBJ2-3; 7 bases fit TRBD1. In germline, CDR1 is SGHDT, CDR2 YYEEEE. CDR3 length: 15 residues. CDR3 amino acids: CASSLGLAGGETQYF. CDR3 DNA (partial): TGTGCCAGCAGCTTGGGGCTAGCAGGGGGAGAGACG. Supplemented by reference TRBV5-6 and TRBJ2-3, the full variable domain reads DAGVTQSPTHLIKTRGQQVTLRCSPKSGHDTVSWYQQALGQGPQFIFQYYEEEERQRGNFPDRFSGHQFPNYSSELNVNALLLGDSALYLCASSLGLAGGETQYFGPGTRLTVL.

Details on this clone: The read finishes 3 residues shy of the CDR3 end, and the germline J gene is used to complete it. This chain links TRBV20-1 with TRBJ1-6; the D gene is possibly TRBD1 (5 bases). The CDR3 is 14 amino acids. In germline, CDR1 is DFQATT, CDR2 SNEGSKA (reference sequence). V lost 3 bases to trimming and J lost 8 bases, with 14 bases between them. The CDR3 reads CSASLQGGDSPLHF. The DNA read from the CDR3 is TGCAGTGCTAGTCTCCAGGGTGGTGATTCACCC.

Worth noting for this clone: The CDR3 end falls 3 residues outside the read, so it is completed with the germline J gene. The chain couples TRBV5-3 to TRBJ2-7, with D possibly matching TRBD2 (5 bases). TRBV5-3 is noted as an ORF with a role that remains uncertain. The CDR3 is 11 residues long. Trimming removed 3 bases at V and 6 bases at J, with 7 bases between. CDR3 region: CARSWTPEQYF. The sequenced part of the CDR3 DNA is TGTGCCAGAAGCTGGACTCCCGAG.

On this clone: The sequence runs out 3 residues before the end of the CDR3; the remainder is reconstructed from the germline J gene. The chain employs TRBV7-8 and TRBJ2-3; the D is unclear. The CDR3 loop spans 14 amino acids. The V gene lost 7 bases and the J gene lost 0 bases, with 11 bases spanning the gap. CDR1 and CDR2 (germline): SGHVS, FQNEAQ. CDR3 DNA, as far as it was read: TGTGCCAGCACCACTTCGGGTAGCACAGATACG. Its protein product is CASTTSGSTDT. The entire CDR3 sequence reads CASTTSGSTDTQYF. Full variable domain (remainder filled in from reference TRBV7-8 and TRBJ2-3): GAGVSQSPRYKVAKRGQDVALRCDPISGHVSLFWYQQALGQGPEFLTYFQNEAQLDKSGLPSDRFFAERPEGSVSTLKIQRTQQEDSAVYLCASTTSGSTDTQYFGPGTRLTVL.

As for this clone: The read ends 3 residues before the CDR3 terminus; that terminus is restored from the germline J gene. This chain uses TRBV5-6 with TRBJ1-1, with 7 bases identical to TRBD1. The germline gives CDR1 SGHDT, CDR2 YYEEEE. The CDR3 totals 11 residues. The DNA read from the CDR3 is TGTGCCAGCAGCATAGGGGGCAGA. This encodes CASSIGGR. The entire CDR3 is CASSIGGRAFF.

In the case of this clone: The observed sequence ends 3 residues before the CDR3 terminus, with the missing tail filled in from the germline J gene. The gene calls are TRBV7-2 and TRBJ2-5, with D unresolved. This CDR3 contains 11 residues. V was cut by 5 bases and J by 5 bases, with 6 bases left in between. CDR1 is SGHTA, CDR2 FQGNSA, per germline. The part of the CDR3 DNA that was read is TGTGCCAGCAGCCCCGGGGAGACC. Its translation is CASSPGET. The entire CDR3 sequence reads CASSPGETQYF.

Regarding this clone: The read ends 3 residues shy of where the CDR3 ends; the end is completed using the germline J gene. The chain uses TRBV5-1 and TRBJ2-3; TRBD2 matches at 11 bases. The CDR3 sequence is 17 residues long. CDR1 and CDR2 from the germline V gene are SGHRS and YFSETQ. V lost 0 bases to trimming and J lost 7 bases; unmatched junction nucleotides: 10. The DNA read from the CDR3 is TGCGCCAGCAGCTTGGCCCAACTAGCGGGGGAACTTAATACG. Its protein product is CASSLAQLAGELNT. In full, the CDR3 is CASSLAQLAGELNTQYF. The variable domain in full, completed from reference TRBV5-1 and TRBJ2-3, reads KAGVTQTPRYLIKTRGQQVTLSCSPISGHRSVSWYQQTPGQGLQFLFEYFSETQRNKGNFPGRFSGRQFSNSRSEMNVSTLELGDSALYLCASSLAQLAGELNTQYFGPGTRLTVL.

In the case of this clone: The read ends 3 residues shy of where the CDR3 ends; the end is completed using the germline J gene. This chain links TRBV7-9 with TRBJ1-2; 8 bases agree with TRBD1. The CDR3 has 15 amino acids. CDR1 and CDR2 from the germline V gene are SEHNR and FQNEAQ (reference sequence). The CDR3 protein is CASSRPGQVTYDYTF. The sequenced part of the CDR3 DNA is TGTGCCAGCAGTCGACCGGGACAGGTCACCTACGAC.

Of note for this clone: The CDR3 end is not reached by the read, which stops 3 residues before it; the germline J gene fills it in. The chain employs TRBV20-1 and TRBJ1-1, with D possibly matching TRBD1 (5 bases). This CDR3 contains 14 residues. V was trimmed by 3 bases and J by 0 bases, leaving 11 bases between them. Germline CDR1 is DFQATT and CDR2 is SNEGSKA (reference sequence). Incomplete CDR3 DNA: TGCAGTGCTAGTCTGCAGGGCATGAACACTGAA. Amino acid sequence: CSASLQGMNTE. The entire CDR3 protein is CSASLQGMNTEAFF.

A word on this clone: The read stops 3 residues short of the end of the CDR3; the missing end is completed from the germline J gene. This chain connects TRBV13 to TRBJ2-3; D remains ambiguous. This CDR3 is built from 13 residues. Germline CDR1 reads PRHDT; CDR2 reads FYEKMQ (reference sequence). V was cut by 3 bases and J by 1 base, with 5 bases left in between. The CDR3 DNA, read in part, is TGTGCCAGCAGCTTCCTACGCACAGATACG. This sequence encodes CASSFLRTDT. In full, the CDR3 is CASSFLRTDTQYF. Complete variable domain (other parts from reference TRBV13 and TRBJ2-3): AAGVIQSPRHLIKEKRETATLKCYPIPRHDTVYWYQQGPGQDPQFLISFYEKMQSDKGSIPDRFSAQQFSDYHSELNMSSLELGDSALYFCASSFLRTDTQYFGPGTRLTVL.

In the case of this clone: The sequence runs out 3 residues before the end of the CDR3; the remainder is reconstructed from the germline J gene. V and J are TRBV10-3 and TRBJ1-1; possible D gene TRBD1, 6 bases. This CDR3 has 11 amino acids. Germline CDR1 reads ENHRY; CDR2 reads SYGVKD. The CDR3 DNA, read in part, is TGTGCCATCAGGAAGGACAGTCGG. It yields the protein CAIRKDSR. The entire CDR3 is CAIRKDSRAFF.

Worth noting for this clone: The sequence runs out 3 residues before the end of the CDR3; the remainder is reconstructed from the germline J gene. The chain has TRBV6-1 and TRBJ2-7, with TRBD1 matching 8 bases. CDR1 and CDR2 (germline): MNHNS, SASEGT. The CDR3 has 14 amino acids. V was clipped by 3 bases and J by 6 bases; unmatched bases: 7. The covered CDR3 bases are TGTGCCAGCAGTGACGCGCAGGGGGCGTTCGAG. It specifies CASSDAQGAFE. The full CDR3 protein reads CASSDAQGAFEQYF.

Note on this clone: The observed sequence ends 3 residues before the CDR3 terminus, with the missing tail filled in from the germline J gene. The chain is built from TRBV29-1 and TRBJ2-2, with D unclear. Germline-derived CDR1 and CDR2 are SQVTM and ANQGSEA. V was shortened by 8 bases and J by 5 bases, with 15 bases between the two germline ends. The CDR3 has 13 amino acids. The CDR3 is CSTTPDRTGELFF. CDR3 bases read: TGCAGCACAACCCCAGATCGTACCGGGGAG.

On this clone: The read is 3 residues too short to cover the CDR3 end, so that end is filled in from the germline J gene. The chain employs TRBV5-4 and TRBJ1-1, with D unclear. Germline assignment: CDR1 SGHNT and CDR2 YYREEE (reference sequence). CDR3 length equals 12 residues. V was clipped by 3 bases and J by 0 bases, with 3 bases between them. This CDR3 reads CASSSVNTEAFF. The CDR3 bases that were read are TGTGCCAGCAGCTCCGTGAACACTGAA.

Comment on this clone: The CDR3 end falls 3 residues outside the read, so it is completed with the germline J gene. The rearrangement uses TRBV10-1 and TRBJ1-3; 8 bases line up with TRBD1. The germline CDR1 and CDR2 sequences are WNHNN and SYGVQD (reference sequence). V was pared by 5 bases and J by 0 bases, with 3 bases of the junction left unmatched. CDR3 length equals 15 residues. The sequenced CDR3 bases are TGCGCCAGCAGTAAGGACAGGGCCTCTGGAAACACC. This gives the protein CASSKDRASGNT. The whole CDR3 protein reads CASSKDRASGNTIYF.